The 30 T cell receptor beta chains below were found in one sample sequenced in a study of T cell responses to AZD1222 COVID-19 vaccine. The assay was immunoSEQ multiplex PCR, and TCRdb's table has in-frame clones only and misses some. In the table there are about 110,000 clones, about nine tenths of which are singletons. The source material was peripheral blood, sampled 28 days after the second AZD1222 dose. These receptors all stem from an adult who received the AZD1222 COVID-19 vaccine.

This chain joins TRBV4-2 and TRBJ2-2; no clear D. CDR1 is LGHNA, CDR2 YNFKEQ, per germline. The CDR3 spans 16 residues. With 8 bases removed from V and 5 bases from J, the gap between germline ends came to 21 bases. CDR3 in DNA: TGTGCCAGCTCCCCAAGGGAACGGACGGGTACCGGGGAGCTGTTTTTT. Translation: CASSPRERTGTGELFF.

Written as DNA, the CDR3 is TGTGCCATCAGTGTTTCGGCAGGGGGCGCGGATGGCTACACCTTC. It yields the protein CAISVSAGGADGYTF. This rearrangement joins TRBV10-3 to TRBJ1-2; 8 nucleotides line up with TRBD1. V dropped 4 bases and J dropped 6; count of bases not matched to a gene: 10. The CDR3 spans 15 residues. Germline CDR1 ENHRY, CDR2 SYGVKD.

CDR3 bases: TGTGCCAGCAGCTTCTGGGCGGGGGCCTACAATGAGCAGTTCTTC. It encodes CASSFWAGAYNEQFF. The gene calls are TRBV13 and TRBJ2-1; 7 bases align to TRBD2. CDR3 length: 15 amino acids. Per germline, CDR1 PRHDT and CDR2 FYEKMQ (reference sequence). The V and J ends lost 3 bases and 2 bases, in that order; junction bases with no gene match: 4.

V and J are TRBV11-3 and TRBJ2-5; D unclear. Germline V gene data show CDR1 as SGHNT and CDR2 as YENEEA. V was clipped by 5 bases and J by 5 bases, with 18 bases between them. This CDR3 has 15 amino acids. CDR3 DNA sequence: TGTGCCAGCAGCCTAACCGGGTCCAGTTGGGAGACCCAGTACTTC. Translation gives CASSLTGSSWETQYF.

V usage is TRBV27 and J usage is TRBJ2-7, with D perhaps assigned TRBD1 or TRBD2 (6 bases each). Germline V gene lookup returns CDR1 MNHEY and CDR2 SMNVEV (reference sequence). V was shortened by 2 bases and J by 4 bases, with 15 bases between the two germline ends. This CDR3 region has 15 residues. The CDR3 nucleotides read TGTGCCAGCAGTTTAAGGGGGGATGGGGATTACGAGCAGTACTTC. Residues: CASSLRGDGDYEQYF.

Many counts were recorded for this clone. The V and J genes are TRBV12-3 or TRBV12-4 and TRBJ2-3; D is uncertain. The CDR3 is 12 residues long. The germline V and J ends were trimmed by 6 bases and 5 bases, with 9 bases remaining between them. As DNA, the CDR3 is TGTGCCAGCAGACCCAGCCGAGATACGCAGTATTTT. Its translation is CASRPSRDTQYF.

The chain couples TRBV29-1 to TRBJ2-3, with no clear D. The CDR3 extends over 14 amino acids. Germline CDR1 SQVTM, CDR2 ANQGSEA. V gave up 2 bases and J gave up 1 base, with 10 bases separating them. The CDR3 loop reads CSVERVGGTDTQYF. CDR3 sequence (DNA): TGCAGCGTTGAACGAGTTGGGGGCACAGATACGCAGTATTTT.

The V and J genes are TRBV19 and TRBJ1-2; perhaps TRBD1 as D (6 bases). CDR3 length equals 15 residues. Germline V CDR1 and CDR2: LNHDA, SQIVND (reference sequence). Trimming shortened V by 4 bases and J by 4 bases, and 16 bases separated the two germline ends. The CDR3 sequence is CASSTAGDTGYGYTF. CDR3 bases: TGTGCCAGTAGTACTGCCGGGGACACGGGCTATGGCTACACCTTC.

In its sample, this clone was seen once. The chain is built from TRBV20-1 and TRBJ1-5; D remains unclear. V gave up 3 bases and J gave up 6 bases, with 6 bases separating them. Germline V gives CDR1 DFQATT, CDR2 SNEGSKA (reference sequence). The length of the CDR3 is 11 residues. The CDR3 sequence is CSASVAQPQHF. DNA of the CDR3: TGCAGTGCTAGTGTTGCTCAGCCCCAGCATTTT.

The chain has TRBV19 and TRBJ1-4; D remains ambiguous. CDR3 length equals 16 residues. V was cut by 3 bases and J by 4 bases, with 15 bases left in between. Germline CDR1 LNHDA, CDR2 SQIVND (reference sequence). The CDR3 DNA follows: TGTGCCAGTAGTATGACGTTCCAGGAGATTAATGAAAAACTGTTTTTT. Amino acids: CASSMTFQEINEKLFF.

The CDR3 DNA sequence: TGTGCCACCAGCGGTTACTCCTACAATGAGCAGTTCTTC. Protein sequence: CATSGYSYNEQFF. V usage is TRBV19 and J usage is TRBJ2-1; D is possibly TRBD2 (5 bases). Trimming took 10 bases from V and 0 from J, leaving 10 bases between them. The CDR3 totals 13 residues. The germline gives CDR1 LNHDA, CDR2 SQIVND (reference sequence).

The V and J genes are TRBV25-1 and TRBJ2-7; D may correspond to TRBD1 or TRBD2 (6 bases each). Trimming took 7 bases from V and 1 from J, leaving 11 bases between them. This CDR3 comprises 13 residues. Per germline, CDR1 MGHDK and CDR2 SYGVNS. The CDR3 DNA sequence: TGTGCCAGCACCGGGGGCGGGTCCTACGAGCAGTACTTC. It specifies CASTGGGSYEQYF.

V gene TRBV19 combines with J gene TRBJ2-1; D is possibly TRBD1 (6 bases). The ends were cut back, 5 bases at V and 13 bases at J, with 18 bases in the middle. The germline CDR1 and CDR2 sequences are LNHDA and SQIVND (reference sequence). The CDR3 loop spans 13 amino acids. CDR3 sequence (DNA): TGTGCCAGTAGTGGCCCAGGGGCGACGGGCCAGTTCTTC. Translated, it gives CASSGPGATGQFF.

V gene TRBV19 combines with J gene TRBJ1-2; 7 nucleotides line up with TRBD1. The length of the CDR3 is 15 residues. CDR1 and CDR2 (germline): LNHDA, SQIVND (reference sequence). Trimming at V came to 3 bases and at J to 4 bases, leaving 8 bases not matched to a gene. In DNA, the CDR3 is TGTGCCAGTAGTATTCGGGGACAGCGAAGCTATGGCTACACCTTC. This encodes CASSIRGQRSYGYTF.

This clone is a singleton in its sample. The chain has TRBV28 and TRBJ1-1; no reliable D call. The CDR3 has 12 residues. Trimming pared 6 bases from V and 7 bases from J, leaving 12 bases between. Per the germline V gene, CDR1 is MDHEN and CDR2 is SYDVKM. CDR3 in amino acids: CASSRHPGEAFF. CDR3 DNA: TGTGCCAGCAGCCGGCACCCGGGTGAAGCTTTCTTT.

The V call is TRBV29-1, the J call TRBJ1-5; D is undetermined. This CDR3 is 13 amino acids long. Trimming stripped 6 bases from V and 4 bases from J, with 13 bases between. Looked up from germline, CDR1 is SQVTM and CDR2 is ANQGSEA. CDR3 coding DNA: TGCAGCGTCCAGACCAGAACTAATCAGCCCCAGCATTTT. Translation gives CSVQTRTNQPQHF.

In its sample, this clone was seen once. The chain couples TRBV6-1 to TRBJ2-3; 8 bases fit TRBD1. CDR3 length equals 15 residues. Trimming cost V 1 base and J 0 bases; bases outside gene matches: 0. Germline CDR1 MNHNS, CDR2 SASEGT. Here the CDR3 reads CASSEDRGSTDTQYF. DNA of the CDR3: TGTGCCAGCAGTGAAGACAGGGGGAGCACAGATACGCAGTATTTT.

This rearrangement joins TRBV27 to TRBJ1-1; unclear D gene. Looked up from germline, CDR1 is MNHEY and CDR2 is SMNVEV (reference sequence). With 0 bases removed from V and 3 bases from J, the gap between germline ends came to 14 bases. The CDR3 contains 16 residues. Written as DNA, the CDR3 is TGTGCCAGCAGTTTATCGGTCGGTGCGGCGCACACTGAAGCTTTCTTT. It is translated as CASSLSVGAAHTEAFF.

V is TRBV3-1 (or the pseudogene TRBV3-2) and J is TRBJ2-2; D call uncertain. Deletions cut 4 bases from V and 13 bases from J, with 16 bases between. Germline CDR1 LGHDT, CDR2 YNNKEL (reference sequence). This CDR3 region has 13 residues. CDR3 loop: CASSPEPRTRLFF. For the CDR3, the DNA is TGTGCCAGCAGCCCGGAACCGCGGACGAGGCTGTTTTTT.

The table lists this clone with a count of one. V and J are TRBV3-1 (or the pseudogene TRBV3-2) and TRBJ2-2; weak D call: TRBD1 (5 bases). V lost 4 bases to trimming and J lost 2 bases, with 14 bases between them. CDR1 is LGHDT and CDR2 is YNNKEL in the germline V gene (reference sequence). There are 16 residues in the CDR3. The CDR3 DNA sequence: TGTGCCAGCAGCCCACTTGGGGCGGATAACACCGGGGAGCTGTTTTTT. Its protein product is CASSPLGADNTGELFF.

The chain employs TRBV6-1 and TRBJ1-2; D is unresolved. Germline V gives CDR1 MNHNS, CDR2 SASEGT. V lost 2 bases to trimming and J lost 2 bases, with 3 bases between them. The CDR3 spans 12 residues. The CDR3 DNA follows: TGTGCCAGCAGTGAACTCAACTATGGCTACACCTTC. As protein: CASSELNYGYTF.

This rearrangement joins TRBV6-4 to TRBJ2-1; no firm D call. Looked up from germline, CDR1 is MRHNA and CDR2 is SNTAGT. The germline V and J ends were trimmed by 6 bases and 0 bases, with 12 bases remaining between them. This CDR3 spans 15 amino acids. The DNA for the CDR3 is TGTGCCAGCAGACTTAACAGTAACTCCTACAATGAGCAGTTCTTC. Translating gives CASRLNSNSYNEQFF.

The rearrangement uses TRBV28 and TRBJ1-5, with unresolved D. The CDR3 is made up of 12 amino acids. Germline V gives CDR1 MDHEN, CDR2 SYDVKM. The V end lost 4 bases, the J end lost 6 bases, and 7 bases lay between the germline ends. CDR3 DNA: TGTGCCAGCAGTTATGCCGGTCAGCCCCAGCATTTT. As protein: CASSYAGQPQHF.

The chain couples TRBV10-2 to TRBJ1-2; D uncertain. The V gene's germline CDR1 is WSHSY and CDR2 SAAADI. Trimming took off 5 bases at V and 4 bases at J, with 8 bases between the two ends. The CDR3 spans 12 residues. CDR3 nucleotides: TGCGCCAGCAGTCCCGAGATCTATGGCTACACCTTC. Encoded protein: CASSPEIYGYTF.

This clone was detected a few times. The chain carries TRBV4-1 and TRBJ2-7; TRBD1 matches at 9 bases. Trimming at V came to 0 bases and at J to 9 bases, leaving 15 bases not matched to a gene. The CDR3 consists of 17 residues. The germline CDR1 and CDR2 sequences are MGHRA and YSYEKL. The CDR3 DNA follows: TGCGCCAGCAGCCAAGATTTACTCCGGGACAGGGTCCTGCGGCAGTACTTC. Translation gives CASSQDLLRDRVLRQYF.

This chain links TRBV15 with TRBJ2-1, with a possible D match to TRBD1 (5 bases). V was clipped by 1 base and J by 2 bases, with 6 bases between them. Germline CDR1 LNHNV, CDR2 YYDKDF (reference sequence). The CDR3 is 14 amino acids. The CDR3 bases are TGTGCCACCAGCAGAGGACAGACCTACAATGAGCAGTTCTTC. It specifies CATSRGQTYNEQFF.

The chain joins TRBV28 to TRBJ2-6; no reliable D call. The V gene's germline CDR1 is MDHEN and CDR2 SYDVKM. Trimming shortened V by 6 bases and J by 4 bases, and 13 bases separated the two germline ends. The CDR3 runs 15 residues. CDR3 in DNA: TGTGCCAGCAGCAGTACAGCTTCCGGGGCCAACGTCCTGACTTTC. Its translation: CASSSTASGANVLTF. Variable domain in full (rest from reference TRBV28 and TRBJ2-6): DVKVTQSSRYLVKRTGEKVFLECVQDMDHENMFWYRQDPGLGLRLIYFSYDVKMKEKGDIPEGYSVSREKKERFSLILESASTNQTSMYLCASSSTASGANVLTFGAGSRLTVL.

The CDR3 DNA sequence: TGTGCCAGCAGCCAAGGGAGGGGGGGCCCAGATACGCAGTATTTT. Translation: CASSQGRGGPDTQYF. This chain connects TRBV3-1 (or the pseudogene TRBV3-2) to TRBJ2-3, with D tentatively TRBD2 (7 bases). The germline V gene encodes CDR1 LGHDT and CDR2 YNNKEL (reference sequence). The V end was cut by 1 base, the J end by 4 bases, with 12 bases between. CDR3 length: 15 residues.

V and J are TRBV24-1 and TRBJ2-3, with D possibly matching TRBD2 (5 bases). The germline V gene has CDR1 KGHDR and CDR2 SFDVKD. The CDR3 is made up of 13 amino acids. V gave up 2 bases and J gave up 12 bases, with 14 bases separating them. The chain's CDR3 is CATSDSWTERQYF. The CDR3 nucleotides are TGTGCCACCAGTGATTCGTGGACTGAACGTCAGTATTTT.

This clone appeared a single time. V gene TRBV28 combines with J gene TRBJ1-3; D not resolved. With 6 bases removed from V and 0 bases from J, the gap between germline ends came to 15 bases. Germline lookup yields CDR1 MDHEN and CDR2 SYDVKM. The CDR3 loop spans 16 amino acids. The chain's CDR3 is CASSLHPGSSGNTIYF. The CDR3 coding sequence is TGTGCCAGCAGCCTTCATCCGGGCAGCTCTGGAAACACCATATATTTT.